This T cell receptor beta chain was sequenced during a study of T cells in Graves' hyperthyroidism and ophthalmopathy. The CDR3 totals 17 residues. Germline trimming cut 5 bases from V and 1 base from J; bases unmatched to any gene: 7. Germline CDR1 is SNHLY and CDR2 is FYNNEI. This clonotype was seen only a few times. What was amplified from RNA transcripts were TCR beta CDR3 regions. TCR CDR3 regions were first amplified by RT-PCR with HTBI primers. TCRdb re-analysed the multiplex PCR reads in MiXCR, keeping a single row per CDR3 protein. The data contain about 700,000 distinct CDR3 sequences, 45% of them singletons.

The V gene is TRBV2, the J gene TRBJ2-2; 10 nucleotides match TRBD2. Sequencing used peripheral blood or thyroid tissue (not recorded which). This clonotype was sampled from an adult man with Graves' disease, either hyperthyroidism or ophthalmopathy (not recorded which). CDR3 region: CASSRPGLAENTGELFF. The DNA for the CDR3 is TGTGCCAGCAGTCGACCCGGACTAGCGGAGAACACCGGGGAGCTGTTTTTT. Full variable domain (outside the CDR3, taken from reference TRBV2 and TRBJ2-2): EPEVTQTPSHQVTQMGQEVILRCVPISNHLYFYWYRQILGQKVEFLVSFYNNEISEKSEIFDDQFSVERPDGSNFTLKIRSTKLEDSAMYFCASSRPGLAENTGELFFGEGSRLTVL.